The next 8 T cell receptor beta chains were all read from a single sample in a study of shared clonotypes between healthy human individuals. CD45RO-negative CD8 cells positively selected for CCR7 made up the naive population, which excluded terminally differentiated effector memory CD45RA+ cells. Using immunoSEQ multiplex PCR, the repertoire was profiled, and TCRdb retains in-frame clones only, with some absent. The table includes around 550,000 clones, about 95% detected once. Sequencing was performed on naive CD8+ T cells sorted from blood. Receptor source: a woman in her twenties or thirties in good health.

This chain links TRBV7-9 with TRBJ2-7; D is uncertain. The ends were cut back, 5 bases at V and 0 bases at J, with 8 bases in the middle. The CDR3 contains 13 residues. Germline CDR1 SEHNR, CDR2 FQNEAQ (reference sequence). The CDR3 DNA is TGTGCCAGCAGCCCTGAGAGCTCCTACGAGCAGTACTTC. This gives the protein CASSPESSYEQYF.

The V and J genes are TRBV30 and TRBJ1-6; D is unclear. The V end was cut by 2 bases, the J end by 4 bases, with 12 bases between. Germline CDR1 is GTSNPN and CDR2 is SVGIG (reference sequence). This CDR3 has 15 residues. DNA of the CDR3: TGTGCCTGGAGTTTGGTAGAGGCTTATAATTCACCCCTCCACTTT. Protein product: CAWSLVEAYNSPLHF.

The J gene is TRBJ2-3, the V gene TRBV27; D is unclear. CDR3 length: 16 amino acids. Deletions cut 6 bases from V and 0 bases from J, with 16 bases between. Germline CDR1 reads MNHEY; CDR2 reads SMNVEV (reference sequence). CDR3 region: CASSPPGPTSTDTQYF. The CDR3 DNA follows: TGTGCCAGCAGCCCACCCGGGCCCACTAGCACAGATACGCAGTATTTT.

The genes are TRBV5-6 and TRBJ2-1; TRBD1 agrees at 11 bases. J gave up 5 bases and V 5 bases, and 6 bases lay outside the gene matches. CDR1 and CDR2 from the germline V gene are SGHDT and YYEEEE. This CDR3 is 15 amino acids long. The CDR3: CASRPRTGGNNEQFF. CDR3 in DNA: TGTGCCAGCAGACCTAGGACAGGGGGCAACAATGAGCAGTTCTTC.

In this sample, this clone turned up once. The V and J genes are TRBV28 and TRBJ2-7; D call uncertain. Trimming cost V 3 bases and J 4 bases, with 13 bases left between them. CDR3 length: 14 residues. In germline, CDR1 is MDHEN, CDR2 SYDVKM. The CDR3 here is CASSFPNPAYEQYF. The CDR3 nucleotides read TGTGCCAGCAGTTTTCCCAACCCCGCGTACGAGCAGTACTTC.

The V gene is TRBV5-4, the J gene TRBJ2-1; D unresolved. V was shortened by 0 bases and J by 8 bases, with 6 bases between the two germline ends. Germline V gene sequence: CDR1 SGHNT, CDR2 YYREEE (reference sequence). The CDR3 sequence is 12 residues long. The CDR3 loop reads CASSLVGDEQFF. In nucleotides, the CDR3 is TGTGCCAGCAGCTTGGTAGGCGATGAGCAGTTCTTC.

Here the CDR3 reads CASSDSGTLLEQYF. Written as DNA, the CDR3 is TGTGCCAGCAGTGATAGCGGGACCCTCCTGGAGCAGTACTTC. This chain connects TRBV2 to TRBJ2-7, with TRBD2 identical over 8 bases. The germline V gene encodes CDR1 SNHLY and CDR2 FYNNEI. The CDR3 has 14 amino acids. With 3 bases clipped from V and 7 bases from J, the junction kept 8 bases outside the gene matches.

In DNA, the CDR3 is TGTGCCAGCAGTGAAGGGGTCTTGGGGAATTCACCCCTCCACTTT. Its translation is CASSEGVLGNSPLHF. The V call is TRBV25-1, the J call TRBJ1-6; no reliable D call. The CDR3 length is 15 residues. V shed 2 bases and J shed 7 bases, with 12 bases lying between them. The germline CDR1 and CDR2 sequences are MGHDK and SYGVNS.